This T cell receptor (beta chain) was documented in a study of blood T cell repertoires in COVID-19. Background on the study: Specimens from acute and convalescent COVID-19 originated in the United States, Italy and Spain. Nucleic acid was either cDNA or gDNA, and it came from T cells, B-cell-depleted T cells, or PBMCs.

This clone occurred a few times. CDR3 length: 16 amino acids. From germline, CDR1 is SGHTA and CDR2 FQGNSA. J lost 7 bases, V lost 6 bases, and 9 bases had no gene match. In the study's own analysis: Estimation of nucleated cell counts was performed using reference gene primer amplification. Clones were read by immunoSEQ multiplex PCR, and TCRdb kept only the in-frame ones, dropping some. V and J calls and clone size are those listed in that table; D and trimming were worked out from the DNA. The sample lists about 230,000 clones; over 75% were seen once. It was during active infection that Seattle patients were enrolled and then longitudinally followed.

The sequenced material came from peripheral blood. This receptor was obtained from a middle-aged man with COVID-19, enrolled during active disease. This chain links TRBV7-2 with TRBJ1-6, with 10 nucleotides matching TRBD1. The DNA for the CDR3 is TGTGCCAGCAGGGGGGACAGGGGACTAACAAATTCACCCCTCCACTTT. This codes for CASRGDRGLTNSPLHF. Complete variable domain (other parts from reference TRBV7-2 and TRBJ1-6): GAGVSQSPSNKVTEKGKDVELRCDPISGHTALYWYRQSLGQGLEFLIYFQGNSAPDKSGLPSDRFSAERTGGSVSTLTIQRTQQEDSAVYLCASRGDRGLTNSPLHFGNGTRLTVT.